The 19 T cell receptor beta chains reported below all come from one sample, sequenced in a study of blood T cell repertoires in COVID-19. Profiled with immunoSEQ multiplex PCR; TCRdb holds only in-frame clones, not every one. The profile shows about 250,000 clones, about 88% of them singletons. Sequenced material: PBMCs or T cells enriched from blood (not recorded which). Receptors were obtained from a woman in her 50s who had recovered from COVID-19.

The rearrangement joins TRBV11-2 to TRBJ1-6; TRBD1 might be the D (5 bases). CDR1 and CDR2 from the germline V gene are SGHAT and FQNNGV. The CDR3 is 12 amino acids. V lost 4 bases and J 10 bases, leaving 8 bases between the germline ends. CDR3 sequence reads: CASSSRGSPLHF. The CDR3 nucleotides are TGTGCCAGCAGCTCCCGGGGGTCACCCCTCCACTTT.

V is TRBV5-4 and J is TRBJ1-2, with 8 positions matching TRBD1. J gave up 7 bases and V 4 bases, and 6 bases lay outside the gene matches. CDR3 length: 13 residues. Per the germline V gene, CDR1 is SGHNT and CDR2 is YYREEE (reference sequence). The CDR3 loop reads CASSLTGGSGYTF. In nucleotides, the CDR3 is TGTGCCAGCAGCCTCACAGGGGGTAGTGGCTACACCTTC.

The chain links TRBV11-1 to TRBJ1-1; D is unresolved. In germline, CDR1 is SGHAT, CDR2 FQDESV (reference sequence). The CDR3 is 17 amino acids. V gave up 0 bases and J gave up 1 base, with 15 bases separating them. CDR3 amino acids: CASSLALGRSANTEAFF. CDR3 sequence (DNA): TGTGCCAGCAGCTTAGCGCTGGGCAGATCAGCGAACACTGAAGCTTTCTTT.

This chain uses TRBV12-5 with TRBJ2-1; 7 bases map to TRBD2. Germline V lookup: CDR1 LGHNT, CDR2 FRNRAP. The CDR3 runs to 16 residues. Trimming removed 7 bases from V and 2 bases from J; junction bases left unmatched: 11. The chain's CDR3 is CASARGLSGAYNEQFF. The CDR3, as DNA: TGTGCTAGTGCCCGGGGGTTGAGCGGGGCCTACAATGAGCAGTTCTTC.

The genes are TRBV7-6 and TRBJ2-5, with D maybe TRBD1 (5 bases). Germline CDR1 reads SGHVS; CDR2 reads FNYEAQ. The length of the CDR3 is 18 residues. Trimming took 1 base from V and 4 from J, leaving 22 bases between them. Here the CDR3 DNA reads TGTGCCAGCAGCTTAGTAAAGGTTGAGGCAGGGATTAGAGAGACCCAGTACTTC. This codes for CASSLVKVEAGIRETQYF.

J is TRBJ2-2 and V is TRBV7-9; D perhaps matches TRBD2 (6 bases). V was clipped by 0 bases and J by 4 bases, with 12 bases between them. Germline lookup yields CDR1 SEHNR and CDR2 FQNEAQ (reference sequence). The CDR3 is made up of 16 amino acids. The CDR3 region has the DNA TGTGCCAGCAGCTTAGCGGGGACTCTCTCCACCGGGGAGCTGTTTTTT. Amino acids: CASSLAGTLSTGELFF.

V is TRBV30 and J is TRBJ1-3; 8 nucleotides align to TRBD1. With V trimmed by 2 bases and J by 4 bases, 10 bases remained unmatched. This CDR3 has 16 amino acids. Germline V lookup: CDR1 GTSNPN, CDR2 SVGIG (reference sequence). This CDR3 is CAWSTGGFGIGNTIYF. CDR3 nucleotide sequence: TGTGCCTGGAGTACAGGGGGGTTTGGTATAGGAAACACCATATATTTT. The full variable domain, its missing parts supplied by reference TRBV30 and TRBJ1-3, is SQTIHQWPATLVQPVGSPLSLECTVEGTSNPNLYWYRQAAGRGLQLLFYSVGIGQISSEVPQNLSASRPQDRQFILSSKKLLLSDSGFYLCAWSTGGFGIGNTIYFGEGSWLTVV.

The chain links TRBV5-1 to TRBJ2-3; 15 bases agree with TRBD2. Germline loops: CDR1 SGHRS, CDR2 YFSETQ. The CDR3 spans 17 residues. Trimming cost V 4 bases and J 6 bases; bases outside gene matches: 9. CDR3 bases: TGCGCCAGCAGCCCAGGGACTAGCGGGAGGTTCTATGATACGCAGTATTTT. Its protein is CASSPGTSGRFYDTQYF.

V is TRBV9 and J is TRBJ2-2; D is unclear. The germline CDR1 and CDR2 sequences are SGDLS and YYNGEE. CDR3 length equals 14 residues. V lost 4 bases and J lost 5, with 12 bases in between. The CDR3 region is CASSSRLETGELFF. CDR3 nucleotides: TGTGCCAGCAGCTCAAGACTTGAAACCGGGGAGCTGTTTTTT.

The chain recombines TRBV9 with TRBJ2-7; maybe TRBD1 (6 bases). Trimming removed 2 bases from V and 0 bases from J, with 9 bases in between. Germline V gives CDR1 SGDLS, CDR2 YYNGEE. The CDR3 is 14 amino acids. In DNA form, the CDR3 reads TGTGCCAGCAGCGTGGACAGCTACTCCTACGAGCAGTACTTC. Translating gives CASSVDSYSYEQYF.

Regarding this clone: The same CDR3 can be traced to other DNA sequences in this sample. The V call is TRBV7-2, the J call TRBJ2-3, with unresolved D. Germline V gene sequence: CDR1 SGHTA, CDR2 FQGNSA. V dropped 0 bases and J dropped 0 bases, with 4 bases sitting between them. This CDR3 contains 14 residues. The CDR3: CASSLARSTDTQYF. CDR3 sequence (DNA): TGTGCCAGCAGCTTAGCGAGGAGCACAGATACGCAGTATTTT.

This chain joins TRBV28 and TRBJ2-4, with 8 bases identical to TRBD1. CDR3 size: 16 residues. CDR1 and CDR2 from the germline V gene are MDHEN and SYDVKM. With V trimmed by 6 bases and J by 3 bases, 10 bases remained unmatched. The CDR3 reads CASSPDRVVVKNIQYF. The CDR3 DNA is TGTGCCAGCAGCCCGGACAGGGTCGTAGTCAAAAACATTCAGTACTTC.

This chain links TRBV28 with TRBJ1-3, with a possible D match to TRBD1 (5 bases). V was cut by 2 bases and J by 0 bases, with 8 bases left in between. The CDR3 consists of 15 residues. Germline CDR1 is MDHEN and CDR2 is SYDVKM. CDR3 residues: CASSLRQTSGNTIYF. CDR3 nucleotides: TGTGCCAGCAGTTTAAGACAGACCTCTGGAAACACCATATATTTT. The entire variable domain, with the rest obtained from reference TRBV28 and TRBJ1-3, is as follows: DVKVTQSSRYLVKRTGEKVFLECVQDMDHENMFWYRQDPGLGLRLIYFSYDVKMKEKGDIPEGYSVSREKKERFSLILESASTNQTSMYLCASSLRQTSGNTIYFGEGSWLTVV.

The chain links TRBV28 to TRBJ1-4; 10 bases are a match to TRBD1. Trimming took 5 bases from V and 8 from J; bases not matched to a gene: 8. The CDR3 is 15 residues long. Germline V gene lookup returns CDR1 MDHEN and CDR2 SYDVKM. The CDR3 is CASSTPGQGPEKLFF. CDR3 DNA sequence: TGTGCCAGCAGTACCCCGGGACAGGGGCCGGAAAAACTGTTTTTT.

This rearrangement joins TRBV24-1 to TRBJ2-1; 12 bases are shared with TRBD2. After removal of 4 bases from V and 8 bases from J, the junction contained 11 bases not matched to a gene. Germline V gene lookup returns CDR1 KGHDR and CDR2 SFDVKD. The CDR3 is 17 amino acids. CDR3: CATSDRTTSGSSHEQFF. The CDR3 DNA follows: TGTGCCACCAGTGACCGTACGACTAGCGGGAGTTCACATGAGCAGTTCTTC.

In its sample, this clone was seen once. This rearrangement joins TRBV7-9 to TRBJ1-3; no clear D. V lost 6 bases and J lost 0, with 15 bases in between. The CDR3 contains 16 residues. The V gene's germline CDR1 is SEHNR and CDR2 FQNEAQ (reference sequence). The CDR3 bases are TGTGCCAGCAGTTCGAACTCGGAGTACTCTGGAAACACCATATATTTT. The encoded protein is CASSSNSEYSGNTIYF.

This clone was counted only a few times. The V and J genes are TRBV2 and TRBJ1-1; D may be TRBD1 (6 bases). The CDR3 covers 15 residues. The V gene's germline CDR1 is SNHLY and CDR2 FYNNEI. V was clipped by 6 bases and J by 1 base, with 15 bases between them. CDR3 DNA: TGTGCCAGCAGGCCTTCGACAGGAGCGAACACTGAAGCTTTCTTT. It encodes CASRPSTGANTEAFF.

The gene calls are TRBV21-1 and TRBJ1-4; the D call TRBD1 from the table was never checked on the DNA. TRBV21-1 represents a pseudogene. The CDR3 covers 18 residues. For the CDR3, the DNA is TGTGCCAGCAGCAAAGCAAAGGACAGCGTAACAACTAATGAAAAACTGTTTTTT. Translating gives CASSKAKDSVTTNEKLFF.

V and J are TRBV4-1 and TRBJ1-6; D unclear. Trimming took off 1 base at V and 1 base at J, with 2 bases between the two ends. The CDR3 runs 14 residues. In germline, CDR1 is MGHRA, CDR2 YSYEKL. CDR3 protein: CASSQASYNSPLHF. The CDR3 nucleotides are TGCGCCAGCAGCCAAGCATCCTATAATTCACCCCTCCACTTT.